This TCR beta chain was recorded in a study of blood T cells in healthy people across ages. About the research overall: Template switching recovered approximately one barcoded beta molecule for every two T cells.

Each donor was a healthy Caucasian individual from Russia, aged roughly 6 to 100. Alongside a J-beta primer mix, a sample-barcoded 5' primer served in a second PCR lasting about 7 to 12 cycles. Each CDR3 protein is one row after TCRdb ran MiXCR on the 5' RACE reads. The sample yields around 710,000 distinct CDR3 sequences, around 46% seen once. The sample holds a few counts of this clonotype. Its antigen is not identified. Broader study findings: In long-lived donors, naive CD4+ cell counts and diversity exceeded those of aged donors. Unknown CMV status may confound age-related changes in expanded clones.

V was clipped by 0 bases and J by 10 bases; unmatched bases: 6. Germline assignment: CDR1 DFQATT and CDR2 SNEGSKA (reference sequence). The CDR3 consists of 15 residues. The sample consisted of blood. The chain combines TRBV20-1 with TRBJ1-6; TRBD1 matches 10 bases. This sequence originates from a woman in her sixties or seventies in good health. CDR3 sequence: CSARDTGQGGSPLHF. CDR3 nucleotide sequence: TGCAGTGCTAGAGACACTGGACAGGGGGGATCACCCCTCCACTTT.